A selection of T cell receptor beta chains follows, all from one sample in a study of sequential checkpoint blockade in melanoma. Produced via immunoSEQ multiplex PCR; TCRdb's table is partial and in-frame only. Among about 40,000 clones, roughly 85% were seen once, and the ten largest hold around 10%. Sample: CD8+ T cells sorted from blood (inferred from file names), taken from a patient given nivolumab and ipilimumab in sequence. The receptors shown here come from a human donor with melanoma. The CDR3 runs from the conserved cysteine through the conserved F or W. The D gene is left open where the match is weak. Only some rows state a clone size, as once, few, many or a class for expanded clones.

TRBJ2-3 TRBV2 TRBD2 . CASSGTSGSTDTQYF TGTGCCAGCAGTGGGACTAGCGGTAGCACAGATACGCAGTATTTT
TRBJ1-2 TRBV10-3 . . CATSARDQGNDGYTF TGTGCCACCTCGGCTCGCGATCAGGGAAATGATGGCTACACCTTC
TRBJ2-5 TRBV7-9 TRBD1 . CASSPDRVVETQYF TGTGCCAGCAGCCCTGACAGGGTGGTGGAGACCCAGTACTTC
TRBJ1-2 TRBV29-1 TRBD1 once CSVESGQQHYGYTF TGCAGCGTTGAATCGGGACAGCAACACTATGGCTACACCTTC
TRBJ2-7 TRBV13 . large CASSLTGREVDF TGTGCCAGCAGCTTAACCGGCAGGGAGGTCGACTTC
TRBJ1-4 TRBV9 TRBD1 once CASSVAGGGQNNEKLFF TGTGCCAGCAGCGTAGCGGGTGGGGGACAGAATAATGAAAAACTGTTTTTT
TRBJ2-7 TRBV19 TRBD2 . CASSIASGELGYEQYF TGTGCCAGTAGTATCGCTAGCGGGGAACTGGGTTACGAGCAGTACTTC
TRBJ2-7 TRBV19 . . CASNSGRGMPYEQYF TGTGCCAGTAATAGTGGCCGCGGGATGCCCTACGAGCAGTACTTC
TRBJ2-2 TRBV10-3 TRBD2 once CASRLTSGALATGELFF TGTGCCAGCCGATTGACTAGCGGAGCCTTGGCCACCGGGGAGCTGTTTTTT
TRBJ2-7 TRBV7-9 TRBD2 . CASSQTSGTRYEQYF TGTGCCAGCAGCCAGACTAGCGGCACCCGCTACGAGCAGTACTTC
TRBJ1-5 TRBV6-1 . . CASSEGKQVVTQPQHF TGTGCCAGCAGCGAAGGAAAACAGGTCGTGACTCAGCCCCAGCATTTT
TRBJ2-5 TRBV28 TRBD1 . CASVGQGSWGETQYF TGTGCCAGCGTCGGACAGGGAAGTTGGGGGGAGACCCAGTACTTC
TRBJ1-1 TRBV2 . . CASTAMNTEAFF TGTGCCAGCACAGCGATGAACACTGAAGCTTTCTTT
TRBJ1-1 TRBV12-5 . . CASGLAQGVFTEAFF TGTGCTAGTGGTTTGGCCCAGGGTGTGTTCACTGAAGCTTTCTTT
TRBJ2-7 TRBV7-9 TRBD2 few CASSPGTRSYEQYF TGTGCCAGCAGCCCCGGGACTAGGTCCTACGAGCAGTACTTC
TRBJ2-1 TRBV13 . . CASSQRISYNEQFF TGTGCCAGCAGTCAGCGGATCTCCTACAATGAGCAGTTCTTC
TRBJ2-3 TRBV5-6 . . CASSLGRAGSTDTQYF TGTGCCAGCAGCTTGGGGCGGGCGGGCAGCACAGATACGCAGTATTTT
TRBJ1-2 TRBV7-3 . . CASSRDLGAPYGYTF TGTGCCAGCAGCCGCGATCTGGGAGCCCCCTATGGCTACACCTTC
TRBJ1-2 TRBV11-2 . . CASSLDSNYGYTF TGTGCCAGCAGTTTGGACAGTAACTATGGCTACACCTTC
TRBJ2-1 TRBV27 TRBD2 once CASSLLAGASNEQFF TGTGCCAGCAGTCTACTAGCGGGAGCTTCAAATGAGCAGTTCTTC
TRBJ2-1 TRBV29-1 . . CSVEGVGGSSYNEQFF TGCAGCGTTGAAGGGGTGGGCGGGTCCTCCTACAATGAGCAGTTCTTC
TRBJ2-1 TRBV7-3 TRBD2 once CASSLTTSGLNNEQFF TGTGCCAGCAGCTTAACGACTAGCGGCCTTAACAATGAGCAGTTCTTC
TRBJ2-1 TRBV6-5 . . CASSTSGEQFF TGTGCCAGCAGTACGAGTGGTGAGCAGTTCTTC
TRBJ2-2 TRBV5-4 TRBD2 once CASSLRGSLGTITGELFF TGTGCCAGCAGCTTGCGGGGCTCTTTGGGGACTATCACCGGGGAGCTGTTTTTT
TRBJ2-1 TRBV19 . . CASSNGGSSYNEQFF TGTGCCAGTAGTAACGGAGGGAGCTCCTACAATGAGCAGTTCTTC
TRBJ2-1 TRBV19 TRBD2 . CASSPVAGLGNEQFF TGTGCCAGTAGTCCCGTAGCGGGATTGGGCAATGAGCAGTTCTTC
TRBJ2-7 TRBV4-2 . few CASSQGSGSYEQYF TGTGCCAGCAGCCAAGGGTCAGGGTCCTACGAGCAGTACTTC
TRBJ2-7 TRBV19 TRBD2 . CASSNGLAVYEQYF TGTGCCAGTAGTAACGGACTAGCGGTATACGAGCAGTACTTC
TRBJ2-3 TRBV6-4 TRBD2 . CASSEAIGTSPETDTQYF TGTGCCAGCAGTGAGGCGATTGGGACTAGCCCTGAAACAGATACGCAGTATTTT
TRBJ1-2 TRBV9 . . CASSVGGLGGYTF TGTGCCAGCAGCGTAGGGGGACTCGGAGGCTACACCTTC
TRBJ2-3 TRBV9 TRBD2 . CASSVRLAGADTQYF TGTGCCAGCAGCGTAAGGCTAGCGGGGGCAGATACGCAGTATTTT
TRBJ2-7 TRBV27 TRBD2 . CASSLLPQGLATYEQYF TGTGCCAGCAGTTTATTGCCTCAGGGACTAGCGACCTACGAGCAGTACTTC
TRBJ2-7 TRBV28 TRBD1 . CATGIGTGRDEQYF TGTGCCACCGGAATAGGGACAGGGCGTGACGAGCAGTACTTC
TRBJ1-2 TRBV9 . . CASSVASGRGAYGYTF TGTGCCAGCAGCGTAGCCAGCGGACGGGGGGCCTATGGCTACACCTTC
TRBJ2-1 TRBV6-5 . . CASSPFDRYNEQFF TGTGCCAGCAGCCCTTTCGACAGGTACAATGAGCAGTTCTTC
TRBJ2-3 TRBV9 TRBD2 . CASSSGTSGLTDTQYF TGTGCCAGCAGCAGCGGGACTAGCGGGTTAACCGATACGCAGTATTTT
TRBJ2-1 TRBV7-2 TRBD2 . CASSLGTSGSNEQFF TGTGCCAGCAGCTTAGGGACTAGCGGGAGCAATGAGCAGTTCTTC
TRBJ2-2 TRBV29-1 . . CSVASAGTGELFF TGCAGCGTTGCTAGCGCGGGGACCGGGGAGCTGTTTTTT
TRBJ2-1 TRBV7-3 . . CASSLANGQLNEQFF TGTGCCAGCAGCTTGGCAAACGGACAGCTCAATGAGCAGTTCTTC
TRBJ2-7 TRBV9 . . CASSVAHPGSEQYF TGTGCCAGCAGCGTAGCCCACCCAGGGTCCGAGCAGTACTTC
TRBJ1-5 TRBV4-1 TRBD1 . CASSQAPGQGIELYSNQPQHF TGCGCCAGCAGCCAAGCCCCGGGACAGGGAATAGAACTGTATAGCAATCAGCCCCAGCATTTT
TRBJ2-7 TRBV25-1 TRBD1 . CASSEWVRQGADEQYF TGTGCCAGCAGTGAATGGGTTAGACAGGGGGCCGACGAGCAGTACTTC
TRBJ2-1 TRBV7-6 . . CASSSLAGLDEQFF TGTGCCAGCAGCTCCTTGGCAGGGCTGGATGAGCAGTTCTTC
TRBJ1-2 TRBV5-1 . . CASSLAPTGYGYTF TGCGCCAGCAGCTTGGCCCCGACAGGTTATGGCTACACCTTC
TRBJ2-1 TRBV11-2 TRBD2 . CASSPTSGPSNEQFF TGTGCCAGCAGCCCCACTAGCGGTCCATCGAATGAGCAGTTCTTC
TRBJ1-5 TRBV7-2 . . CASSQARGNNQPQHF TGTGCCAGCAGCCAGGCAAGGGGGAACAATCAGCCCCAGCATTTT
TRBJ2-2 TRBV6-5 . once CASRDQGGWGGELFF TGTGCCAGCAGAGATCAGGGGGGCTGGGGCGGGGAGCTGTTTTTT
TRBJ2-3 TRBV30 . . CAWRWTTDTQYF TGTGCCTGGAGGTGGACTACCGATACGCAGTATTTT
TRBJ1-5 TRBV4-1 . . CASSQDLTANQPQHF TGCGCCAGCAGCCAAGATCTGACAGCCAATCAGCCCCAGCATTTT
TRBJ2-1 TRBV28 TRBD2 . CASSFPGGSGSRNEQFF TGTGCCAGCAGTTTCCCGGGGGGTAGCGGGAGTCGCAATGAGCAGTTCTTC
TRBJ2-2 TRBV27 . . CASISRGAGELFF TGTGCCAGCATATCCAGGGGGGCCGGGGAGCTGTTTTTT
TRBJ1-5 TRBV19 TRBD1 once CASSYRGLYQPQHF TGTGCCAGTAGTTACAGGGGACTTTATCAGCCCCAGCATTTT
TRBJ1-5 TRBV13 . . CASSPGNQPQHF TGTGCCAGCAGCCCAGGGAATCAGCCCCAGCATTTT